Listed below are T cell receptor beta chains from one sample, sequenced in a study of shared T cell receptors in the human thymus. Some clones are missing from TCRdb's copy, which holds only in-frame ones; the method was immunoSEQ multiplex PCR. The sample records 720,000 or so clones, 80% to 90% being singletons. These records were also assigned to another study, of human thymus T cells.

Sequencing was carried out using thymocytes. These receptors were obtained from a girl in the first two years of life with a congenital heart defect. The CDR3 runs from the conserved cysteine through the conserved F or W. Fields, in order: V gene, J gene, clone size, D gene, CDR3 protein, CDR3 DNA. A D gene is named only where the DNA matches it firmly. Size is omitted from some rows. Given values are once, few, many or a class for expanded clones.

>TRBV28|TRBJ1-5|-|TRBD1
CASSPYRLDRDENQPQHF
TGTGCCAGCAGTCCCTACCGACTGGACAGGGATGAGAATCAGCCCCAGCATTTT
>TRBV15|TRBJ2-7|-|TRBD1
CATSPNRGTGEQYF
TGTGCCACCAGTCCAAACAGGGGGACGGGCGAGCAGTACTTC
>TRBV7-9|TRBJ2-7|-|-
CASSSRDTPSYEQYF
TGTGCCAGCAGCTCCCGAGACACGCCTTCCTACGAGCAGTACTTC
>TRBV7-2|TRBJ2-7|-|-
CASSLERGTSIYEQYF
TGTGCCAGCAGCCTCGAGCGCGGCACGTCGATTTACGAGCAGTACTTC
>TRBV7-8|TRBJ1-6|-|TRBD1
CASSSALPGTGNSPLHF
TGTGCCAGCAGCTCCGCTCTTCCCGGGACAGGCAATTCACCCCTCCACTTT
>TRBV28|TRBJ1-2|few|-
CASSPPGGGSNYGYTF
TGTGCCAGCAGTCCCCCCGGAGGTGGCTCTAACTATGGCTACACCTTC
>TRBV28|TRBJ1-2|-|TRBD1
CASSRGPNTLYGYTF
TGTGCCAGCAGTAGGGGGCCGAACACTCTCTATGGCTACACCTTC
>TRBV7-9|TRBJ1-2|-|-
CASTPVGQNYGYTF
TGTGCCAGCACCCCGGTAGGACAGAACTATGGCTACACCTTC
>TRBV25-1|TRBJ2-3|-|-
CASSESGCPSDRQYF
TGTGCCAGCAGTGAATCAGGGTGCCCCTCGGATAGGCAGTATTTT
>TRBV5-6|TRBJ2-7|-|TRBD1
CASSLVQGDNEQYF
TGTGCCAGCAGCTTGGTTCAGGGGGACAACGAGCAGTACTTC
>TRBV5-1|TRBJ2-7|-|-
CASSLGQRPYEQYF
TGCGCCAGCAGCTTGGGACAGAGACCCTACGAGCAGTACTTC
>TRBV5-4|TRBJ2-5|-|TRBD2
CASSLVGRGGDQETQYF
TGTGCCAGCAGCTTGGTGGGGCGGGGGGGCGATCAAGAGACCCAGTACTTC
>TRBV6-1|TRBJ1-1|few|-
CASSEFGQGSIGDTEAFF
TGTGCCAGCAGTGAATTTGGGCAGGGGTCGATCGGGGACACTGAAGCTTTCTTT
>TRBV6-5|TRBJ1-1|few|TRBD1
CASKEDRGDTEAFF
TGTGCCAGCAAGGAAGACAGGGGGGACACTGAAGCTTTCTTT